The clone carrying this T cell receptor beta chain was seen just once. Its matching antigen is unknown. TCRdb keeps only in-frame clones here, not all; method: immunoSEQ multiplex PCR. The sample has roughly 70,000 clones; 97% are singletons. These data come from a study of cytomegalovirus exposure and HLA in healthy donors. Study details: The 120 validation repertoires, a later analysis reported, used the same platform as the 666 repertoires from the first cohort.

Study outcomes and limitations: That first-cohort TCR clusters tended to co-occur in the 90 to 150 validation repertoires was found in a later analysis. Researchers catalogued roughly 170 TCR beta chains as cytomegalovirus-associated.

Trimming at V came to 7 bases and at J to 4 bases, leaving 8 bases not matched to a gene. From germline, CDR1 is SGHTA and CDR2 FQGTGA. The CDR3 length is 15 residues. The clonotype comes from a woman under 30 in good health and CMV-seropositive. Sequencing input: PBMCs. The V and J genes are TRBV7-3 and TRBJ2-3; 10 nucleotides agree with TRBD1. This CDR3 reads CASTQTGGPSDTQYF. CDR3 coding DNA: TGTGCCAGCACCCAGACAGGGGGCCCTTCAGATACGCAGTATTTT.